One sample yielded the 5 T cell receptor beta chains listed below, sequenced in a study of post-analysis software for immune sequencing data. Overall study results and limits: TRBV segments more frequent in patients than in controls numbered about five and included TRBV5-6, TRBV5-1 and TRBV20-1.

These receptors have no known antigen. Unique molecular identifiers had been added to the TCR beta cDNA libraries. A single record per CDR3 protein comes from TCRdb applying MiXCR to the PCR reads. Seen here are about half a million distinct CDR3 sequences, around 31% observed once, and the top ten hold about 6%. The sample consisted of blood. Receptors were obtained from a girl between 2 and 17 years old with multiple sclerosis.

CDR3 sequence: CATSSLIGRASTDTQYF. In DNA, the CDR3 is TGTGCCACCAGCAGTCTTATCGGGCGGGCGAGCACAGATACGCAGTATTTT. The chain has TRBV15 and TRBJ2-3, with a weak D call TRBD2 (5 bases). CDR3 length: 17 residues. Germline lookup yields CDR1 LNHNV and CDR2 YYDKDF (reference sequence). Trimming pared 3 bases from V and 0 bases from J, leaving 16 bases between. The full variable domain, completed using reference TRBV15 and TRBJ2-3, is DAMVIQNPRYQVTQFGKPVTLSCSQTLNHNVMYWYQQKSSQAPKLLFHYYDKDFNNEADTPDNFQSRRPNTSFCFLDIRSPGLGDTAMYLCATSSLIGRASTDTQYFGPGTRLTVL.

The chain joins TRBV20-1 to TRBJ2-3, with 12 positions matching TRBD2. CDR3 size: 19 residues. Germline CDR1 reads DFQATT; CDR2 reads SNEGSKA (reference sequence). The V segment lost 3 bases and the J segment 2 bases; nucleotides outside the gene matches: 15. DNA of the CDR3: TGCAGTGCTAGGCCCTTAAACCTCCTAGCGGGGGGGAACACAGATACGCAGTATTTT. Amino acids: CSARPLNLLAGGNTDTQYF.

The chain uses TRBV10-3 and TRBJ1-2, with no clear D. The CDR3 spans 13 residues. Germline V gives CDR1 ENHRY, CDR2 SYGVKD. Trimming took 8 bases from V and 2 from J, leaving 12 bases between them. The CDR3 loop reads CAIAHDPNYGYTF. In DNA form, the CDR3 reads TGTGCCATCGCACACGACCCGAACTATGGCTACACCTTC.

In its sample, this clonotype was seen a few times. This chain joins TRBV7-3 and TRBJ2-1, with TRBD2 identical over 14 bases. V shed 5 bases, J shed 8 bases, and the junction held 5 bases outside the gene matches. The germline CDR1 and CDR2 sequences are SGHTA and FQGTGA. The CDR3 sequence is 15 residues long. CDR3 coding DNA: TGTGCCAGCAGCCCCGGACTAGCGGGGGGCGATGAGCAGTTCTTC. As protein: CASSPGLAGGDEQFF.

This clonotype was picked up many times. The chain joins TRBV6-1 to TRBJ2-7; 9 bases map to TRBD1. V trimming: 6 bases; J trimming: 5 bases; junction bases outside the gene matches: 17. CDR3 length: 17 amino acids. Germline values: CDR1 MNHNS, CDR2 SASEGT. Written as DNA, the CDR3 is TGTGCCAGCAGGGGGACAGGGTTTGGCGGGATCCGGAACGAGCAGTACTTC. This sequence encodes CASRGTGFGGIRNEQYF.